These 26 T cell receptor beta chains were sequenced from one sample in a study of blood T cells in healthy people across ages. A second PCR, run for roughly 7 to 12 cycles, used a sample-barcoded 5' primer plus a J-beta primer mix. TCRdb reprocessed the 5' RACE reads with MiXCR, giving one entry per CDR3 protein. Altogether about 1.7 million distinct CDR3 sequences are present, approximately 30% being singletons, with the ten largest covering around 7.7%. The specimen was blood. The receptors here all came from a woman in her 30s in good health.

The rearrangement joins TRBV15 to TRBJ2-1; tentatively, D is TRBD2 (6 bases). CDR3 length equals 15 residues. The germline gives CDR1 LNHNV, CDR2 YYDKDF (reference sequence). The V end was cut by 5 bases, the J end by 1 base, with 12 bases between. In DNA, the CDR3 is TGTGCCACCAGCTTTGGCGGGAATTCCTACAATGAGCAGTTCTTC. It translates to CATSFGGNSYNEQFF.

This clonotype was seen at least ten times. This sequence joins TRBV20-1 and TRBJ2-1, with D tentatively TRBD2 (5 bases). Germline values: CDR1 DFQATT, CDR2 SNEGSKA (reference sequence). V shed 2 bases and J shed 10 bases, with 9 bases lying between them. This CDR3 has 11 residues. Written as DNA, the CDR3 is TGCAGTGCTAGAAGCGGTAAAGAGCAGTTCTTC. Amino acid sequence: CSARSGKEQFF.

This clonotype was found many times. The J gene is TRBJ2-5, the V gene TRBV5-1; no clear D gene. The CDR3 extends over 15 amino acids. The germline V gene encodes CDR1 SGHRS and CDR2 YFSETQ. The V end lost 3 bases, the J end lost 5 bases, and 17 bases lay between the germline ends. As DNA, the CDR3 is TGCGCCAGCAGCTCATCGGGTCGCAATCGGGAGACCCAGTACTTC. Translating gives CASSSSGRNRETQYF.

This clonotype was counted between two and nine times. The V and J genes are TRBV28 and TRBJ1-2; D gene uncertain. In germline, CDR1 is MDHEN, CDR2 SYDVKM. The CDR3 consists of 14 residues. V dropped 7 bases and J dropped 3 bases, with 15 bases sitting between them. In nucleotides, the CDR3 is TGTGCCAGCAAGGCCGGAACCACCGACTATGGCTACACCTTC. Encoded protein: CASKAGTTDYGYTF.

This clonotype has just a few counts. The rearrangement links TRBV5-1 to TRBJ2-1; D is unclear. V was trimmed by 6 bases and J by 6 bases, leaving 19 bases between them. Germline loops: CDR1 SGHRS, CDR2 YFSETQ. The CDR3 is 15 amino acids. This chain's CDR3 is CASTPMQTAANEQFF. DNA for the CDR3: TGCGCCAGCACCCCGATGCAGACTGCCGCCAATGAGCAGTTCTTC.

This clonotype occurred many times. The chain employs TRBV29-1 and TRBJ2-7; the D gene could be TRBD1 or TRBD2 (6 bases each). CDR1 is SQVTM, CDR2 ANQGSEA, per germline. Trimming cost V 7 bases and J 4 bases, with 14 bases left between them. The length of the CDR3 is 12 residues. The CDR3 DNA reads as TGCAGCGCACGCAAGGGGGGTTACGAGCAGTACTTC. Its translation: CSARKGGYEQYF.

This clonotype came up a few times. The rearrangement uses TRBV7-3 and TRBJ2-3; maybe TRBD2 (6 bases). V dropped 1 base and J dropped 1 base, with 12 bases sitting between them. The V gene's germline CDR1 is SGHTA and CDR2 FQGTGA. This CDR3 contains 16 residues. CDR3 sequence: CASSLMSGLRTDTQYF. The CDR3 DNA follows: TGTGCCAGCAGCTTAATGAGCGGGCTACGCACAGATACGCAGTATTTT.

This chain connects TRBV7-2 to TRBJ2-2; no reliable D call. Germline V gene lookup returns CDR1 SGHTA and CDR2 FQGNSA. The V and J ends lost 3 bases and 7 bases respectively, with 12 bases between them. The CDR3 runs to 14 residues. This CDR3 is CASSFPLPDGELFF. The CDR3 bases are TGTGCCAGCAGCTTCCCCTTACCCGACGGGGAGCTGTTTTTT.

On this clonotype itself: This may come from a read error, since a much larger clone is one base off. The chain has TRBV3-1 and TRBJ2-7, with 7 bases matching TRBD1. Per germline, CDR1 LGHDT and CDR2 YNNKEL (reference sequence). The CDR3 runs to 17 residues. Trimming at V came to 3 bases and at J to 2 bases, leaving 13 bases not matched to a gene. In nucleotides, the CDR3 is TGTGCCAGCAGCCAGGATACAGGGGCCTGGAGCCCCTACGAGCAGTACTTC. The encoded protein is CASSQDTGAWSPYEQYF.

As to this clonotype: A junction boundary mismatches the germline segment, possibly from a read error. The chain couples TRBV12-3 or TRBV12-4 to TRBJ2-7; a possible D gene is TRBD1 (7 bases). The CDR3 is 15 amino acids. The CDR3 here is CASSRGTAFNTVQYF. The CDR3 DNA reads as TGCGCCAGCAGTCGCGGGACAGCGTTTAATACGGTGCAGTACTTC.

This clonotype was detected only a few times. The chain is built from TRBV12-3 or TRBV12-4 and TRBJ2-1; TRBD2 agrees at 9 bases. V was pared by 6 bases and J by 2 bases, with 14 bases of the junction left unmatched. The CDR3 is 18 residues long. The DNA of the CDR3 is TGTGCCAGCAGCCGAGCGGGAGGTTCCCTCCTAGCCTACAATGAGCAGTTCTTC. It is translated as CASSRAGGSLLAYNEQFF.

As concerns this clonotype: At one of its ends the junction is not consistent with the germline gene, which may arise from a read error. The chain is built from TRBV12-3 or TRBV12-4 and TRBJ1-2, with TRBD1 identical over 9 bases. The CDR3 length is 15 residues. CDR3: CASFRTGTGNYGNTF. The CDR3 region has the DNA TGTGCCAGCTTCCGGACCGGGACAGGGAACTATGGCAACACCTTC.

This clonotype showed up just a few times. V usage is TRBV28 and J usage is TRBJ1-5, with 9 bases matching TRBD1. The trim removed 1 base at V and 3 bases at J, leaving 7 bases unmatched. The CDR3 length is 17 residues. Germline V gene data show CDR1 as MDHEN and CDR2 as SYDVKM. CDR3 sequence reads: CASSLSHRGRNNQPQHF. The DNA of the CDR3 is TGTGCCAGCAGTTTATCCCACAGGGGGCGAAACAATCAGCCCCAGCATTTT. The whole variable domain, filled in from reference TRBV28 and TRBJ1-5, reads DVKVTQSSRYLVKRTGEKVFLECVQDMDHENMFWYRQDPGLGLRLIYFSYDVKMKEKGDIPEGYSVSREKKERFSLILESASTNQTSMYLCASSLSHRGRNNQPQHFGDGTRLSIL.

The chain is built from TRBV5-1 and TRBJ1-1, with a weak D call TRBD1 (5 bases). The CDR3 has 17 residues. Trimming took 0 bases from V and 4 from J, leaving 19 bases between them. Germline V gene lookup returns CDR1 SGHRS and CDR2 YFSETQ. The CDR3, as DNA: TGCGCCAGCAGCTTGGAGCTCGGCAGGGTTGATGCCACTGAAGCTTTCTTT. Translating it yields CASSLELGRVDATEAFF.

The chain has TRBV20-1 and TRBJ2-3, with TRBD2 matching over 12 bases. Germline CDR1 reads DFQATT; CDR2 reads SNEGSKA (reference sequence). V shed 5 bases, J shed 5 bases, and the junction held 8 bases outside the gene matches. The CDR3 has 15 residues. CDR3 bases: TGCAGTGCTCCAACGACTAGCGGGAGAAGAGATACGCAGTATTTT. It is translated as CSAPTTSGRRDTQYF.

For this clonotype: Compared with germline, one end of the junction differs, possibly owing to a read error. J is TRBJ2-1 and V is TRBV6-2 or TRBV6-3, with 16 nucleotides matching TRBD2. The CDR3 is 15 amino acids. In germline, CDR1 is MNHEY, CDR2 SVGEGT. The CDR3 DNA sequence: TGTGCCAGCAGCACCGGGACTAGCGGGAGGGCCGCGGTCCTCTTC. Protein sequence: CASSTGTSGRAAVLF.

In this sample, this clonotype turned up many times. The chain recombines TRBV3-1 with TRBJ2-5; 11 bases fit TRBD1. The CDR3 consists of 14 residues. The germline CDR1 and CDR2 sequences are LGHDT and YNNKEL (reference sequence). Trimming cost V 4 bases and J 5 bases; bases outside gene matches: 3. DNA for the CDR3: TGTGCCAGCAGCCGGACAGGGGGCGCTGAGACCCAGTACTTC. Amino acids: CASSRTGGAETQYF.

This clonotype was picked up many times. This sequence joins TRBV7-9 and TRBJ2-1; D may match TRBD1 or TRBD2 (7 bases each). In germline, CDR1 is SEHNR, CDR2 FQNEAQ (reference sequence). The CDR3 consists of 14 residues. V was cut by 5 bases and J by 7 bases, with 15 bases left in between. The DNA of the CDR3 is TGTGCCAGCAGCCAGGGGGGGGCTCTGAATGAGCAGTTCTTC. Translated, it gives CASSQGGALNEQFF.

CDR3: CASSDIQGTAYEQYF. CDR3 nucleotide sequence: TGTGCCAGCAGTGATATACAGGGGACTGCCTACGAGCAGTACTTC. The V and J genes are TRBV6-1 and TRBJ2-7; tentative D call: TRBD1 (7 bases). The V and J ends lost 3 bases and 2 bases respectively, with 14 bases between them. Germline CDR1 is MNHNS and CDR2 is SASEGT. This CDR3 comprises 15 residues.

The chain recombines TRBV7-2 with TRBJ2-5; D remains unclear. With the DNA end fitting TRBJ2-7 better, the J assignment may be wrong. The CDR3 contains 13 residues. CDR1 and CDR2 from the germline V gene are SGHTA and FQGNSA. The CDR3, as DNA: TGTGCCAGCAGCTTTCGAGCAGCCCACGAGCAGTACTTC. It is translated as CASSFRAAHEQYF.

This clonotype was recorded a few times. The chain carries TRBV14 and TRBJ2-1; 13 nucleotides line up with TRBD2. V shed 3 bases, J shed 6 bases, and the junction held 5 bases outside the gene matches. The CDR3 is 16 amino acids. The germline gives CDR1 SGHDN, CDR2 FVKESK. The CDR3 here is CASSHGTSGNLNEQFF. CDR3 DNA: TGTGCCAGCAGCCACGGGACTAGCGGGAATCTCAATGAGCAGTTCTTC.

This clonotype was seen a few times. The rearrangement links TRBV10-2 to TRBJ2-5; maybe TRBD1 (5 bases). V lost 1 base and J lost 5, with 11 bases in between. Germline V gives CDR1 WSHSY, CDR2 SAAADI. This CDR3 region has 14 residues. The CDR3 is CASSELTDKETQYF. In DNA, the CDR3 is TGCGCCAGCAGTGAGTTGACAGACAAGGAGACCCAGTACTTC.

The rearrangement links TRBV28 to TRBJ1-2; D unresolved. Germline V CDR1 and CDR2: MDHEN, SYDVKM. This CDR3 is built from 14 residues. V gave up 3 bases and J gave up 5 bases, with 13 bases separating them. The CDR3 spells CASSFSLLMYGYTF. The CDR3 region has the DNA TGTGCCAGCAGTTTTTCGCTCTTGATGTATGGCTACACCTTC.

The CDR3 reads CASRQWTGSQDTQYF. DNA for the CDR3: TGCGCCAGCAGACAATGGACAGGGTCACAAGATACGCAGTATTTT. The chain employs TRBV5-1 and TRBJ2-3, with 8 bases matching TRBD1. The CDR3 has 15 residues. V lost 5 bases to trimming and J lost 5 bases; unmatched junction nucleotides: 10. Germline V gives CDR1 SGHRS, CDR2 YFSETQ.

V and J are TRBV20-1 and TRBJ1-1; D possibly corresponds to TRBD1 (6 bases). The CDR3 consists of 13 residues. Germline CDR1 is DFQATT and CDR2 is SNEGSKA (reference sequence). V gave up 5 bases and J gave up 5 bases, with 15 bases separating them. Written as DNA, the CDR3 is TGCAGTGCTTCCGGACAGAGAGTAACTGAAGCTTTCTTT. Translating gives CSASGQRVTEAFF.

This clonotype was detected a few times. The chain carries TRBV18 and TRBJ2-3, with D perhaps TRBD1 (6 bases). CDR1 KGHSH and CDR2 LQKENI come from the germline V gene. The CDR3 has 15 amino acids. V was pared by 8 bases and J by 3 bases, with 18 bases between. CDR3 nucleotides: TGTGCCAGCGGCGATTCCCCCCAGGGGACAGATACGCAGTATTTT. This encodes CASGDSPQGTDTQYF.